Following are 8 T cell receptor beta chains from one sample sequenced in a study of T cell responses to AZD1222 COVID-19 vaccine. The method was immunoSEQ multiplex PCR; TCRdb's version includes in-frame clones alone and lacks a portion of them. The data contain about 210,000 clones, roughly 94% of them singletons. The sequencing used peripheral blood, collected 28 days after the second dose of the MenACWY control vaccine. These receptors were collected from an adult who received the MenACWY meningococcal vaccine as a control.

This clone has more than one count but fewer than ten. The chain uses TRBV13 and TRBJ2-7; D not resolved. Trimming cost V 0 bases and J 5 bases, with 8 bases left between them. This CDR3 has 13 residues. CDR1 and CDR2 from the germline V gene are PRHDT and FYEKMQ (reference sequence). The CDR3 is CASSLGAWDEQYF. The CDR3 DNA is TGTGCCAGCAGCTTAGGCGCCTGGGACGAGCAGTACTTC. The whole variable domain, remainder taken from reference TRBV13 and TRBJ2-7, is AAGVIQSPRHLIKEKRETATLKCYPIPRHDTVYWYQQGPGQDPQFLISFYEKMQSDKGSIPDRFSAQQFSDYHSELNMSSLELGDSALYFCASSLGAWDEQYFGPGTRLTVT.

The chain couples TRBV18 to TRBJ2-7, with 13 positions matching TRBD2. Trimming cost V 3 bases and J 5 bases; bases outside gene matches: 7. CDR1 is KGHSH and CDR2 is LQKENI in the germline V gene. This CDR3 is 16 amino acids long. The CDR3 DNA follows: TGTGCCAGCTCACCGCCTACTAGCGGGAGGGCTAACGAGCAGTACTTC. Amino acids: CASSPPTSGRANEQYF.

V usage is TRBV7-2 and J usage is TRBJ2-3, with 10 bases identical to TRBD2. The trim removed 1 base at V and 0 bases at J, leaving 7 bases unmatched. CDR1 and CDR2 from the germline V gene are SGHTA and FQGNSA. The CDR3 consists of 18 residues. CDR3 DNA: TGTGCCAGCAGCTTAGAAAAACTAGCGGGATGGAGCACAGATACGCAGTATTTT. Protein: CASSLEKLAGWSTDTQYF.

V usage is TRBV6-5 and J usage is TRBJ2-5; the match to TRBD2 covers 7 bases. Germline CDR1 reads MNHEY; CDR2 reads SVGAGI. V dropped 6 bases and J dropped 4; count of bases not matched to a gene: 5. The CDR3 consists of 13 residues. The DNA for the CDR3 is TGTGCCAGCAGAATGGCGGGAGTAGAGACCCAGTACTTC. Residues: CASRMAGVETQYF.

This chain connects TRBV18 to TRBJ1-2; unclear D gene. The V and J ends lost 3 bases and 8 bases respectively, with 16 bases between them. Germline CDR1 and CDR2: KGHSH and LQKENI. The CDR3 sequence is 14 residues long. As DNA, the CDR3 is TGTGCCAGCTCACCGATTAGCGCAGGAGAGGGCTACACCTTC. Translated: CASSPISAGEGYTF.

The V and J genes are TRBV7-3 and TRBJ2-1, with 11 bases lining up with TRBD2. Germline V gene sequence: CDR1 SGHTA, CDR2 FQGTGA. This CDR3 has 14 residues. J lost 6 bases, V lost 5 bases, and 3 bases had no gene match. This CDR3 reads CASSPGTSGNEQFF. Here the CDR3 DNA reads TGTGCCAGCAGCCCTGGGACTAGCGGCAATGAGCAGTTCTTC. Full variable domain (remainder filled in from reference TRBV7-3 and TRBJ2-1): GAGVSQTPSNKVTEKGKYVELRCDPISGHTALYWYRQSLGQGPEFLIYFQGTGAADDSGLPNDRFFAVRPEGSVSTLKIQRTERGDSAVYLCASSPGTSGNEQFFGPGTRLTVL.

The V and J genes are TRBV6-5 and TRBJ2-7; D is tentatively TRBD1 or TRBD2 (6 bases each). The ends were cut back, 8 bases at V and 3 bases at J, with 20 bases in the middle. CDR3 size: 15 residues. Germline CDR1 reads MNHEY; CDR2 reads SVGAGI. The CDR3 region is CASQRQEGGNYEQYF. CDR3 DNA sequence: TGTGCCAGCCAACGACAGGAGGGGGGAAACTACGAGCAGTACTTC.

This sequence joins TRBV27 and TRBJ1-2, with unresolved D. The CDR3 contains 14 residues. Germline values: CDR1 MNHEY, CDR2 SMNVEV (reference sequence). Trimming left V 6 bases short and J 0 bases short, with 11 bases between. The CDR3 DNA is TGTGCCAGCAGCCTTTCCCCGGCTAACTATGGCTACACCTTC. This sequence encodes CASSLSPANYGYTF.